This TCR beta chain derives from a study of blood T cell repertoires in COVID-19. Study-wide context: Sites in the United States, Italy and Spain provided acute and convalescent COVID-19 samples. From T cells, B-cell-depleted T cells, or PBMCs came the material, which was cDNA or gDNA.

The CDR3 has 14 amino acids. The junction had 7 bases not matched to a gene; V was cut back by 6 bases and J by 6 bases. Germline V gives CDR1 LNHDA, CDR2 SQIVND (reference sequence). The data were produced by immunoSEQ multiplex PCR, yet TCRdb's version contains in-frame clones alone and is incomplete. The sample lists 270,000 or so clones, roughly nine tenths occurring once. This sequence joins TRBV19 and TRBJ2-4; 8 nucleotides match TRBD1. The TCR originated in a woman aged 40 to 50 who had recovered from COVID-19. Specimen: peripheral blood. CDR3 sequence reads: CASRPQGAGNIQYF. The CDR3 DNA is TGTGCCAGTAGACCTCAGGGGGCCGGAAACATTCAGTACTTC.